The T cell receptor (beta chain) described here comes from a study of T cell responses to AZD1222 COVID-19 vaccine. Findings of the study overall: Spike-specific TCR breadth rose after two AZD1222 doses, and depth rose as well. Donors, mostly white British, included more females; clonal diversity was possibly underestimated. Repertoire sampling happened only post peak T cell response.

Measured with immunoSEQ multiplex PCR; TCRdb has only the in-frame clones, and not every one. The table records 140,000 to 150,000 clones, about 90% of them present only once. Trimming took 2 bases from V and 4 from J, leaving 6 bases between them. This CDR3 comprises 13 residues. Germline CDR1 reads SNHLY; CDR2 reads FYNNEI. A single count supports this clone. The antigen is undetermined. This chain joins TRBV2 and TRBJ2-1; D remains unclear. This specimen consisted of peripheral blood, obtained on day 0 of AZD1222 vaccination. The receptor comes from an adult in good health. The CDR3 spells CASSETTYNEQFF. In DNA, the CDR3 is TGTGCCAGCAGTGAAACGACTTACAATGAGCAGTTCTTC.